The rows below give T cell receptor beta chains drawn from one sample of a study of CD8 T cells in ankylosing spondylitis. TCRdb re-analysed the 5' RACE reads in MiXCR, keeping a single row per CDR3 protein. Here the sample spans tens of thousands of distinct CDR3 sequences, roughly 5.2% being singletons. Sequenced input: blood, either unsorted or a sorted T cell fraction (not recorded which). All receptors come from a male donor with ankylosing spondylitis or in good health (not recorded which). CDR3s include the opening cysteine and the closing phenylalanine or tryptophan. Fields, in order: D gene, J gene, CDR3 length, clone size, V gene, CDR3 DNA, CDR3 protein. A D gene is named only where the DNA matches it firmly. The size of a clone is reported for some rows only, either as once, few or many, or as a class for expanded clones.

NA,TRBJ2-7,11,many,TRBV7-8,TGTGCCAGCAGCGATGGGTACGAGCAGTACTTC,CASSDGYEQYF
NA,TRBJ2-7,13,many,TRBV6-1,TGTGCCAGCAGCGACGGACATCCCAACGAGCAGTACTTC,CASSDGHPNEQYF
TRBD1,TRBJ1-6,17,many,TRBV7-3,TGTGCCAGCAGCTCAACCTGGGGACAGTTCATAAATTCACCCCTCCACTTT,CASSSTWGQFINSPLHF
NA,TRBJ1-1,14,many,TRBV6-5,TGTGCCAGCAGTTACGGCAAGGGGAACACTGAAGCTTTCTTT,CASSYGKGNTEAFF
TRBD1,TRBJ2-7,15,medium-sized,TRBV2,TGTGCCAGCAAAGACCGGACAGGGGCGGCCTACGAGCAGTACTTC,CASKDRTGAAYEQYF
NA,TRBJ1-5,15,NA,TRBV5-1,TGCGCCAGCAGCTCGGGGGAGGGTCTAAATCAGCCCCAGCATTTT,CASSSGEGLNQPQHF
TRBD2,TRBJ2-3,15,many,TRBV5-1,TGCGCCAGCAGCTTTAGCGGGGGGGTCACAGATACGCAGTATTTT,CASSFSGGVTDTQYF
TRBD2,TRBJ2-3,17,many,TRBV9,TGTGCCAGCCGTGGGGGGGACCCCTGGGATAGCACAGATACGCAGTATTTT,CASRGGDPWDSTDTQYF
TRBD1,TRBJ2-4,18,many,TRBV30,TGTGCCTGGAGAGCCATTATGACAGGGTTTGAGTTAACGAACATTCAGTACTTC,CAWRAIMTGFELTNIQYF
NA,TRBJ2-1,12,many,TRBV20-1,TGCAGTGCTCAAACTTCCTACAATGAGCAGTTCTTC,CSAQTSYNEQFF
TRBD1,TRBJ2-6,14,many,TRBV10-2,TGCGCCAGCCTGACAGGGGCTGGGGCCAACGTCCTGACTTTC,CASLTGAGANVLTF
NA,TRBJ2-7,14,many,TRBV7-2,TGTGCCAGCAGCTCGCTAGCGCACTCCTACGAGCAGTACTTC,CASSSLAHSYEQYF
NA,TRBJ2-7,16,many,TRBV10-3,TGTGCCATCAGTCTCTCCGAAGGGACGGAGCCCTGGGAGCAGTACTTC,CAISLSEGTEPWEQYF
TRBD2,TRBJ2-7,15,many,TRBV5-1,TGCGCCAGCAGCTTAACTAGCGGGGGGGCAAACGAGCAGTACTTC,CASSLTSGGANEQYF
NA,TRBJ1-2,13,many,TRBV2,TGTGCCAGCAGTGAAAACCAAGCCTATGGCTACACCTTC,CASSENQAYGYTF
NA,TRBJ1-4,17,few,TRBV7-2,TGTGCCAGCAGCTTAAACCCCATGGGGACAACTAATGAAAAACTGTTTTTT,CASSLNPMGTTNEKLFF
NA,TRBJ1-2,12,NA,TRBV5-1,TGCGCCAGCAGCTGGGGGTCCTATGGCCACACATTC,CASSWGSYGHTF
NA,TRBJ2-7,17,many,TRBV10-3,TGTGCCATCAGTGAGAAGATCGGTGGCACGTTCTATTACGAGCAGTACTTC,CAISEKIGGTFYYEQYF
TRBD1,TRBJ2-5,14,medium-sized,TRBV20-1,TGCAGTGCTAGGCCAAGGGACAGTGGAGAGACCCAGTACTTC,CSARPRDSGETQYF
TRBD1,TRBJ2-1,12,many,TRBV29-1,TGCACCGGGACAGGGGGATACAATGAGCAGTTCTTC,CTGTGGYNEQFF
TRBD2,TRBJ2-7,18,many,TRBV27,TGTGCCAGCAGTTCCCCCCCTCCGGGGGGGGACAACTCCTACGAGCAGTACTTC,CASSSPPPGGDNSYEQYF
NA,TRBJ2-1,12,many,TRBV11-2,TGTGCCAGCAGCTTAGGACGGAATGAGCAGTTCTTC,CASSLGRNEQFF
NA,TRBJ2-3,13,many,TRBV2,TGTGCCAGCAGTGAATCGGGCGTTGGTACGCAGTATTTT,CASSESGVGTQYF
TRBD2,TRBJ2-1,14,many,TRBV29-1,TGCAGCGTTCGGACTAGCGGAATTTACAATGAGCAGTTCTTC,CSVRTSGIYNEQFF
TRBD1,TRBJ2-7,15,many,TRBV4-2,TGTGCCAGCAGCCGGGGACAGGGGGGCTCTTACGAGCAGTACTTC,CASSRGQGGSYEQYF
TRBD1,TRBJ1-5,15,many,TRBV27,TGTGCCAGCAGATCCGGGACAGGGGCCGATCAGCCCCAGCATTTT,CASRSGTGADQPQHF
NA,TRBJ2-2,14,many,TRBV7-3,TGTGCCAGCAGCCCTGGGACTCCCCCCGGGGAGCTGTTTTTT,CASSPGTPPGELFF
TRBD1,TRBJ2-7,13,many,TRBV20-1,TGCAGTGCTAGAGGGACAGGGGGCTACGAGCAGTACTTC,CSARGTGGYEQYF
TRBD1,TRBJ1-1,13,many,TRBV20-1,TGCAGTGCTAGTCAGGACAGGGGAACGGGGGCTTTCTTT,CSASQDRGTGAFF
NA,TRBJ2-1,14,many,TRBV7-6,TGTGCCAGCAGCTTACAGGGTTCCTACAATGAGCAGTTCTTC,CASSLQGSYNEQFF
NA,TRBJ2-1,14,many,TRBV18,TGTGCCAGCTCCGGGGGTCAGGTCTCCAATGAGCAGTTCTTC,CASSGGQVSNEQFF
TRBD2,TRBJ2-5,14,many,TRBV5-6,TGTGCCAGCAGCTTAGGACTAGCGGGAGAGACCCAGTACTTC,CASSLGLAGETQYF
NA,TRBJ2-3,12,many,TRBV3-1,TGTGCCAGCAGCCAAGGGGCAGATACGCAGTATTTT,CASSQGADTQYF
TRBD1,TRBJ1-4,16,many,TRBV12-3/TRBV12-4,TGTGCCAGCAGTTTGTCCTCTTCCAGGGGGCGCACCAAACTGTTTTTT,CASSLSSSRGRTKLFF
TRBD1,TRBJ2-2,14,many,TRBV10-3,TGTGCCATCAGTGACAGGGGGATCACCGGGGAGCTGTTTTTT,CAISDRGITGELFF
NA,TRBJ1-4,12,many,TRBV20-1,TGCAGTGCAGAAGCAACTAATGAAAAACTGTTTTTT,CSAEATNEKLFF
NA,TRBJ2-3,12,many,TRBV12-3/TRBV12-4,TGTGCCAGCAGTTTAGCGCCAGATACGCAGTATTTT,CASSLAPDTQYF
TRBD2,TRBJ2-5,14,NA,TRBV7-2,TGTGCCAGCAGCTTAAGACTAGCGGAGGAGACCCAGTACTTC,CASSLRLAEETQYF
NA,TRBJ2-2,15,many,TRBV3-1,TGTGCCAGCAGCCAATCAGTCAGGTCTCCCGGGGAGCTGTTTTTT,CASSQSVRSPGELFF
TRBD2,TRBJ2-1,15,NA,TRBV7-6,TGTGCCAGCAGCAAGGGACTAGCGGGGGACAATGAGCAGTTCTTC,CASSKGLAGDNEQFF
NA,TRBJ1-2,13,many,TRBV12-5,TGTGCTAGTGGTTTGGACCAGGGAAATGGCTACACCTTC,CASGLDQGNGYTF
NA,TRBJ2-2,13,few,TRBV7-3,TGTGCCAGCGCACCGGAGAACACCGGGGAGCTGTTTTTT,CASAPENTGELFF
NA,TRBJ1-1,13,many,TRBV29-1,TGCAGCGTTGGGGGGGCCCATAACACTGAAGCTTTCTTT,CSVGGAHNTEAFF
NA,TRBJ2-3,11,many,TRBV29-1,TGCAGCGTTGATGGCGGAGATACGCAGTATTTT,CSVDGGDTQYF
NA,TRBJ2-3,14,NA,TRBV20-1,TGCAGTACTAGAGCCGGGGGAGGCACAGATACGCAGTATTTT,CSTRAGGGTDTQYF
TRBD1,TRBJ1-1,17,many,TRBV18,TGTGCCAGCTCACCACCGAACACCCCGACAGGGGTAACTGAAGCTTTCTTT,CASSPPNTPTGVTEAFF
TRBD2,TRBJ2-5,16,many,TRBV7-8,TGTGCCAGCAGCTTAAATATGCCCGGACTAGGGGAGACCCAGTACTTC,CASSLNMPGLGETQYF
NA,TRBJ1-5,15,many,TRBV6-2/TRBV6-3,TGTGCCAGCAAAACCCCCGCCGGCTTCAATCAGCCCCAGCATTTT,CASKTPAGFNQPQHF
NA,TRBJ2-1,15,many,TRBV10-3,TGTGCCATCAGTGAGTCGCAGGGGAGTATCGATGAGCAGTTCTTC,CAISESQGSIDEQFF
NA,TRBJ2-2,14,many,TRBV5-1,TGCGCCAGCGGAGAGACAGAGAACACCGGGGAGCTGTTTTTT,CASGETENTGELFF
TRBD1,TRBJ2-7,14,many,TRBV9,TGTGCCAGCAGCCCCAGACAGGGGGTGGACGAGCAGTACTTC,CASSPRQGVDEQYF